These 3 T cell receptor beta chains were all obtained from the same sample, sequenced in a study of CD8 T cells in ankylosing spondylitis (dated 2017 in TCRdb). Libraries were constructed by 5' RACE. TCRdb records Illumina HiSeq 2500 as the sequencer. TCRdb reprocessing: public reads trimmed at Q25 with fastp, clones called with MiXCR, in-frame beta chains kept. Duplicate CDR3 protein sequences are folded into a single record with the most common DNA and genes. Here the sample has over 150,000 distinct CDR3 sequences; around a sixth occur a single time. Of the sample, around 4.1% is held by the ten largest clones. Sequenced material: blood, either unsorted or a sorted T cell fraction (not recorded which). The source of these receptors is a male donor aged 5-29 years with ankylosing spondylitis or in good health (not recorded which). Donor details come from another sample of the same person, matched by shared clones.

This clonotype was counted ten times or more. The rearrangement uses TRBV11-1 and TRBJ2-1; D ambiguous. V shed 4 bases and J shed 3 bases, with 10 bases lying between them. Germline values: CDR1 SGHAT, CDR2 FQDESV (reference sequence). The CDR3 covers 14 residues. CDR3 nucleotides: TGTGCCAGCAGCTCCCCGACTGACTACAATGAGCAGTTCTTC. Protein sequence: CASSSPTDYNEQFF.

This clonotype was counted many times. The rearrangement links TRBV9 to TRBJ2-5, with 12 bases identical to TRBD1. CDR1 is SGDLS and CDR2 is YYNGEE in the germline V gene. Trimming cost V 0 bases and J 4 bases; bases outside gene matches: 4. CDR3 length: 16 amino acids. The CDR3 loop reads CASSVGDRGRIETQYF. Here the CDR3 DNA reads TGTGCCAGCAGCGTAGGGGACAGGGGGCGCATAGAGACCCAGTACTTC.

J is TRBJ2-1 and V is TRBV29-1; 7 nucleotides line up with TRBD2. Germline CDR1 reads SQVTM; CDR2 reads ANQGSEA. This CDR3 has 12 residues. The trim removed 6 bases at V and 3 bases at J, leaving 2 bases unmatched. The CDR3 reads CSVGDYYNEQFF. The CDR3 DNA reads TGCAGCGTCGGGGACTACTACAATGAGCAGTTCTTC.